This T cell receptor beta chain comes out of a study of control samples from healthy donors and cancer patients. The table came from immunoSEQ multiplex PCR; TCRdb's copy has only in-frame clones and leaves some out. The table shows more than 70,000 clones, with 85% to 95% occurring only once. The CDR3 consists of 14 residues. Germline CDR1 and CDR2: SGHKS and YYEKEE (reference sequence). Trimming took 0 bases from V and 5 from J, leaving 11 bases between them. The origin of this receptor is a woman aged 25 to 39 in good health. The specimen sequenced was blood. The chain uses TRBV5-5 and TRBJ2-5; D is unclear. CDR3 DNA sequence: TGTGCCAGCAGCTTGGTGCTCCCGGCGGAGACCCAGTACTTC. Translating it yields CASSLVLPAETQYF.